The subject of this entry is one T cell receptor beta chain. Germline CDR1 reads SGDLS; CDR2 reads YYNGEE. V was trimmed by 0 bases and J by 5 bases, leaving 9 bases between them. The CDR3 contains 15 residues. Clones were sequenced by immunoSEQ multiplex PCR, and TCRdb holds only the in-frame ones, with some missing. This sample has about 98,000 clones, with 87% found just once. This entry belongs to a study of OX40 agonist ivuxolimab in advanced cancers. Turning to the study itself: The patients received agonistic anti-OX40 (CD134) antibody ivuxolimab. The dose-escalation group included hepatocellular carcinoma, melanoma, renal cell carcinoma and head and neck cancer.

This specimen was CD4+ or CD8+ T cells sorted from blood, taken in a trial of the OX40 agonist ivuxolimab. This TCR was recovered from an adult with an advanced solid tumor such as melanoma, head and neck, liver or kidney cancer. This chain uses TRBV9 with TRBJ1-6; D remains unclear. CDR3 DNA: TGTGCCAGCAGCGTAGGTAGGCAGAATAATTCACCCCTCCACTTT. Protein product: CASSVGRQNNSPLHF.